Presented here are 8 T cell receptor beta chains from one specimen sequenced in a study of blood T cells in healthy people across ages (dated by TCRdb to about 2015). The library was prepared using 5' RACE. This sample was sequenced with an Illumina HiSeq 2500. The second PCR ran for about 7 to 11 cycles and used a J-beta primer mix along with a sample-barcoded 5' primer. Through fastp at Q25 and MiXCR, TCRdb rebuilt clones from the public reads, retaining in-frame beta chains. Rows merge per CDR3 protein into single entries with the most common DNA and genes. The sample profile shows under 2,000,000 distinct CDR3 sequences; approximately 50% of them were found once. In total, the top ten clones hold less than 2.5% of the sample. Sequencing input: blood. Every receptor here comes from a woman between 40 and 50 years old in good health.

In its sample, this clonotype was seen a few times. V gene TRBV7-9 combines with J gene TRBJ1-6; no definite D call. The CDR3 consists of 14 residues. With 5 bases removed from V and 5 bases from J, the gap between germline ends came to 10 bases. From germline, CDR1 is SEHNR and CDR2 FQNEAQ (reference sequence). In DNA form, the CDR3 reads TGTGCCAGCAGCCCACGGTCGGATAATTCACCCCTCCACTTT. It encodes CASSPRSDNSPLHF.

This clonotype was observed a handful of times. The V and J genes are TRBV7-2 and TRBJ2-3; D is uncertain. Trimming took 1 base from V and 5 from J, leaving 13 bases between them. This CDR3 is 15 amino acids long. Germline V gives CDR1 SGHTA, CDR2 FQGNSA. CDR3 nucleotides: TGTGCCAGCAGCTTAGATCCTAGTCCCCGAGATACGCAGTATTTT. Residues: CASSLDPSPRDTQYF. Full variable domain (missing parts from reference TRBV7-2 and TRBJ2-3): GAGVSQSPSNKVTEKGKDVELRCDPISGHTALYWYRQSLGQGLEFLIYFQGNSAPDKSGLPSDRFSAERTGGSVSTLTIQRTQQEDSAVYLCASSLDPSPRDTQYFGPGTRLTVL.

This clonotype turned up a few times. The J gene is TRBJ2-7, the V gene TRBV15; TRBD2 is a possible D gene (5 bases). The CDR3 totals 14 residues. V lost 5 bases and J lost 3, with 14 bases in between. The germline gives CDR1 LNHNV, CDR2 YYDKDF (reference sequence). This CDR3 is CATSPPGISYEQYF. Written as DNA, the CDR3 is TGTGCCACCAGCCCCCCGGGGATCAGCTACGAGCAGTACTTC.

The chain carries TRBV6-1 and TRBJ2-7; D perhaps matches TRBD2 (6 bases). The assigned J gene may be wrong: the sequence end matches TRBJ2-5 better. The CDR3 has 16 amino acids. In germline, CDR1 is MNHNS, CDR2 SASEGT. In DNA form, the CDR3 reads TGTGCCAGCAGTGACCTCGGCGGGGCTACCCGAGAGACCCAGTACTTC. Translated, it gives CASSDLGGATRETQYF.

This chain uses TRBV29-1 with TRBJ1-2, with 7 bases that match TRBD1. Germline V lookup: CDR1 SQVTM, CDR2 ANQGSEA. There are 15 residues in the CDR3. Trimming at V came to 4 bases and at J to 8 bases, leaving 16 bases not matched to a gene. The DNA of the CDR3 is TGCAGCGTTGGAGGGTCAGGGGGGCCCTTTGAGGGCTACACCTTC. It specifies CSVGGSGGPFEGYTF.

The V and J genes are TRBV20-1 and TRBJ1-1, with D maybe TRBD1 (6 bases). V dropped 0 bases and J dropped 4 bases, with 15 bases sitting between them. Germline assignment: CDR1 DFQATT and CDR2 SNEGSKA (reference sequence). This CDR3 is 15 amino acids long. The DNA of the CDR3 is TGCAGTGCTAGAGATAGGTTAGGGGGGATCACTGAAGCTTTCTTT. This encodes CSARDRLGGITEAFF.

V and J are TRBV7-6 and TRBJ2-7, with a tentative D call TRBD2 (5 bases). From germline, CDR1 is SGHVS and CDR2 FNYEAQ. Trimming took off 2 bases at V and 1 base at J, with 18 bases between the two ends. This CDR3 is built from 17 residues. The CDR3 loop reads CASSLIARGSGSYEQYF. Written as DNA, the CDR3 is TGTGCCAGCAGCTTAATTGCCCGGGGATCTGGATCCTACGAGCAGTACTTC. Full variable domain (outside the CDR3, taken from reference TRBV7-6 and TRBJ2-7): GAGVSQSPRYKVTKRGQDVALRCDPISGHVSLYWYRQALGQGPEFLTYFNYEAQQDKSGLPNDRFSAERPEGSISTLTIQRTEQRDSAMYRCASSLIARGSGSYEQYFGPGTRLTVT.

The chain has TRBV20-1 and TRBJ2-5; D not certain. The end of the DNA is better explained by TRBJ2-7, so the J call may be wrong. Germline assignment: CDR1 DFQATT and CDR2 SNEGSKA (reference sequence). The CDR3 is made up of 12 amino acids. The CDR3 DNA reads TGCAGTGCTAGCGATCATCGGGACGAGCAGTACTTC. This sequence encodes CSASDHRDEQYF.